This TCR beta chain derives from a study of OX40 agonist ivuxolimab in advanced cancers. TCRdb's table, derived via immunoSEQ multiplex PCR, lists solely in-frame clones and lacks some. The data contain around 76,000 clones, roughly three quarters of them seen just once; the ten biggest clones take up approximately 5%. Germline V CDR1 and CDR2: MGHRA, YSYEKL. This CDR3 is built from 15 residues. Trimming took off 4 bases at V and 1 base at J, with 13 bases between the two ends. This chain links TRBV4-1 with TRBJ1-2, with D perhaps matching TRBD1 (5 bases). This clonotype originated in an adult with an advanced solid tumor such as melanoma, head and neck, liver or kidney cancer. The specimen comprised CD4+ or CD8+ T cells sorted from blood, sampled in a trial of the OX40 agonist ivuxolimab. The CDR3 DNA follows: TGCGCCAGCAGCCGGGAGGGACGCCTTAACTATGGCTACACCTTC. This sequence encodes CASSREGRLNYGYTF.